The 32 T cell receptor beta chains below all came from one sample that was sequenced in a study of circulating CD8 cells and anti-PD-1 response in melanoma. From live CD3+CD8+TCRalphabeta+ cells, four PD-1 and/or TIGIT subsets were sorted. Using 15 ng of total RNA, TCR libraries were made with the QIAseq Immune Repertoire TCR panel. From the reads, TCRdb called clonotypes with MiXCR, one entry per CDR3 protein. The profile shows around 1,000 distinct CDR3 sequences, 6% to 7% of them singletons. Material: CD8+ T cells from PBMCs, obtained at baseline or after one month of anti-PD-1 therapy (not recorded which). Every receptor here comes from a human donor with melanoma.

This clonotype is termed medium-sized. This chain connects TRBV15 to TRBJ2-7; no definite D call. Deletions cut 9 bases from V and 4 bases from J, with 7 bases between. Germline CDR1 and CDR2: LNHNV and YYDKDF (reference sequence). This CDR3 region has 10 residues. The CDR3 loop is CATQLYEQYF. The CDR3 region has the DNA TGTGCCACTCAACTGTACGAGCAGTACTTC.

Sample share makes this clonotype medium-sized. The chain uses TRBV29-1 and TRBJ2-7; D is unclear. Trimming pared 0 bases from V and 6 bases from J, leaving 15 bases between. CDR3 length: 14 amino acids. Germline V gene sequence: CDR1 SQVTM, CDR2 ANQGSEA. The CDR3: CSVEDGEGSAEQYF. The CDR3, as DNA: TGCAGCGTTGAAGATGGAGAAGGATCGGCCGAGCAGTACTTC.

This clonotype is classed as medium-sized. The chain carries TRBV27 and TRBJ2-3; TRBD1 aligns across 8 bases. The CDR3 is 17 residues long. Germline CDR1 reads MNHEY; CDR2 reads SMNVEV (reference sequence). Germline trimming cut 4 bases from V and 0 bases from J; bases unmatched to any gene: 9. The CDR3 coding sequence is TGTGCCAGCAGTTCCATTCGGACAGGGTTGAGCACAGATACGCAGTATTTT. This translates into CASSSIRTGLSTDTQYF.

Comments on this clonotype: Being one base from a much bigger clone, this may be a read error. The V and J genes are TRBV12-3 or TRBV12-4 and TRBJ2-7; 7 positions match TRBD1. The V segment lost 5 bases and the J segment 3 bases; nucleotides outside the gene matches: 4. The CDR3 extends over 13 amino acids. CDR3 in amino acids: CASSLGQSYEQYF. CDR3 DNA sequence: TGTGCCAGCAGTCTGGGACAGAGCTACGAGCAGTACTTC.

By proportion, this clonotype is medium-sized. The chain employs TRBV28 and TRBJ1-5; D not certain. This CDR3 contains 15 residues. In germline, CDR1 is MDHEN, CDR2 SYDVKM. Trimming removed 1 base from V and 1 base from J, with 8 bases in between. The CDR3 coding sequence is TGTGCCAGCAGTTTATATGGACTCAGCAATCAGCCCCAGCATTTT. It encodes CASSLYGLSNQPQHF. Full variable domain (remainder filled in from reference TRBV28 and TRBJ1-5): DVKVTQSSRYLVKRTGEKVFLECVQDMDHENMFWYRQDPGLGLRLIYFSYDVKMKEKGDIPEGYSVSREKKERFSLILESASTNQTSMYLCASSLYGLSNQPQHFGDGTRLSIL.

This clonotype is large within its sample. V usage is TRBV19 and J usage is TRBJ2-3; D gene uncertain. The V end was cut by 5 bases, the J end by 4 bases, with 10 bases between. The germline CDR1 and CDR2 sequences are LNHDA and SQIVND (reference sequence). There are 13 residues in the CDR3. DNA of the CDR3: TGTGCCAGTAGTGATTTCGAGCCAGATACGCAGTATTTT. This translates into CASSDFEPDTQYF.

This rearrangement joins TRBV19 to TRBJ2-1, with TRBD1 as a possible D gene (6 bases). Germline CDR1 is LNHDA and CDR2 is SQIVND (reference sequence). V lost 1 base and J 8 bases, leaving 15 bases between the germline ends. The CDR3 length is 15 residues. The DNA for the CDR3 is TGTGCCAGTAGTATAGGGGGAACAGGGTTGGATGAGCAGTTCTTC. Protein: CASSIGGTGLDEQFF. Supplemented by reference TRBV19 and TRBJ2-1, the full variable domain reads DGGITQSPKYLFRKEGQNVTLSCEQNLNHDAMYWYRQDPGQGLRLIYYSQIVNDFQKGDIAEGYSVSREKKESFPLTVTSAQKNPTAFYLCASSIGGTGLDEQFFGPGTRLTVL.

In its sample, this clonotype ranks as large (0.1 to 1%). This sequence joins TRBV28 and TRBJ1-2; TRBD1 might be the D (6 bases). This CDR3 contains 16 residues. V lost 6 bases to trimming and J lost 6 bases, with 23 bases between them. The germline V gene has CDR1 MDHEN and CDR2 SYDVKM. CDR3 region: CASSWPGEIQRNGYTF. CDR3 sequence (DNA): TGTGCCAGCAGCTGGCCAGGGGAGATACAGCGGAATGGCTACACCTTC.

This clonotype is classed as medium-sized. The rearrangement links TRBV19 to TRBJ2-1; no reliable D call. Trimming took off 3 bases at V and 0 bases at J, with 18 bases between the two ends. In germline, CDR1 is LNHDA, CDR2 SQIVND (reference sequence). The CDR3 is 18 residues long. The CDR3 DNA reads TGTGCCAGTAGTATCGGCAGCGCTAGTATTAGCTCCTACAATGAGCAGTTCTTC. Protein: CASSIGSASISSYNEQFF. The full variable domain, with the rest looked up from reference TRBV19 and TRBJ2-1, is DGGITQSPKYLFRKEGQNVTLSCEQNLNHDAMYWYRQDPGQGLRLIYYSQIVNDFQKGDIAEGYSVSREKKESFPLTVTSAQKNPTAFYLCASSIGSASISSYNEQFFGPGTRLTVL.

By its share, this clonotype is medium-sized. This sequence joins TRBV5-4 and TRBJ2-1, with 7 bases identical to TRBD2. Germline loops: CDR1 SGHNT, CDR2 YYREEE (reference sequence). V gave up 7 bases and J gave up 2 bases; unmatched junction bases: 3. This CDR3 region has 13 residues. CDR3 sequence: CASGLAAYNEQFF. CDR3 bases: TGTGCCAGCGGGCTAGCGGCCTACAATGAGCAGTTCTTC.

This clonotype rates as medium-sized. This chain joins TRBV7-9 and TRBJ2-1; D may be TRBD2 (6 bases). CDR1 is SEHNR and CDR2 is FQNEAQ in the germline V gene (reference sequence). The CDR3 sequence is 14 residues long. With 5 bases removed from V and 9 bases from J, the gap between germline ends came to 17 bases. The CDR3 DNA is TGTGCCAGCAGCGCCACGGATGGAGGGGCTGAGCAGTTCTTC. Translation: CASSATDGGAEQFF.

This clonotype is large. This chain uses TRBV5-1 with TRBJ2-1, with 9 positions matching TRBD1. Germline V lookup: CDR1 SGHRS, CDR2 YFSETQ. V trimming: 0 bases; J trimming: 2 bases; junction bases outside the gene matches: 3. This CDR3 has 16 amino acids. CDR3 nucleotides: TGCGCCAGCAGCTTGGACAGGGGGCAAACCTACAATGAGCAGTTCTTC. Amino acid sequence: CASSLDRGQTYNEQFF.

This clonotype ranks as medium-sized. This chain uses TRBV24-1 with TRBJ2-3, with 8 bases lining up with TRBD1. The CDR3 covers 15 residues. CDR1 and CDR2 from the germline V gene are KGHDR and SFDVKD. V gave up 3 bases and J gave up 5 bases; unmatched junction bases: 6. The CDR3 reads CATSDQGTGLDTQYF. For the CDR3, the DNA is TGTGCCACCAGTGATCAAGGGACAGGCCTAGATACGCAGTATTTT.

This clonotype is medium-sized by share. This rearrangement joins TRBV29-1 to TRBJ2-6; D perhaps matches TRBD1 (5 bases). V gave up 5 bases and J gave up 4 bases, with 12 bases separating them. Germline-derived CDR1 and CDR2 are SQVTM and ANQGSEA. This CDR3 contains 14 residues. CDR3 nucleotides: TGCAGCGTTAATGCAGGGTTGGGGGCCAACGTCCTGACTTTC. It is translated as CSVNAGLGANVLTF.

This clonotype is labeled medium-sized (0.01 to 0.1%). This CDR3 reads CASSLGDREITEAFF. The CDR3 DNA reads TGTGCCAGCAGTTTGGGGGACAGGGAGATTACTGAAGCTTTCTTT. The V gene is TRBV12-3 or TRBV12-4, the J gene TRBJ1-1; 9 nucleotides align to TRBD1. The CDR3 totals 15 residues. The V gene end was trimmed by 3 bases and the J gene end by 5 bases; junction bases not matched to a gene: 7.

This clonotype came up a few times. V usage is TRBV28 and J usage is TRBJ2-7, with no clear D. The ends were cut back, 7 bases at V and 1 base at J, with 14 bases in the middle. The CDR3 runs to 14 residues. Germline V gene lookup returns CDR1 MDHEN and CDR2 SYDVKM. The CDR3 sequence is CASNSNPGSYEQYF. The CDR3 DNA reads as TGTGCCAGCAACTCAAATCCCGGATCCTACGAGCAGTACTTC.

This clonotype is judged medium-sized. The chain joins TRBV28 to TRBJ1-3; D ambiguous. This CDR3 contains 15 residues. Germline lookup yields CDR1 MDHEN and CDR2 SYDVKM. With 2 bases removed from V and 2 bases from J, the gap between germline ends came to 10 bases. CDR3 amino acids: CASSLTSGTGNTIYF. The DNA for the CDR3 is TGTGCCAGCAGTTTAACTTCAGGCACTGGAAACACCATATATTTT.

Sample share makes this clonotype medium-sized. The chain employs TRBV28 and TRBJ2-7; a possible D gene is TRBD1 (6 bases). The CDR3 consists of 12 residues. Deletions cut 1 base from V and 6 bases from J, with 7 bases between. Germline V gene lookup returns CDR1 MDHEN and CDR2 SYDVKM. The CDR3, as DNA: TGTGCCAGCAGTTTATACAGGGCCGAGCAGTACTTC. Amino acid sequence: CASSLYRAEQYF.

In its sample, this clonotype is medium-sized. The V gene is TRBV19, the J gene TRBJ2-7, with 8 nucleotides matching TRBD2. The CDR3 loop spans 15 amino acids. Trimming removed 0 bases from V and 2 bases from J; junction bases left unmatched: 3. Looked up from germline, CDR1 is LNHDA and CDR2 is SQIVND (reference sequence). CDR3 sequence: CASSIDGRGAYEQYF. CDR3 coding DNA: TGTGCCAGTAGTATAGACGGGAGGGGCGCCTACGAGCAGTACTTC. Together with reference TRBV19 and TRBJ2-7, the CDR3 gives the full variable domain: DGGITQSPKYLFRKEGQNVTLSCEQNLNHDAMYWYRQDPGQGLRLIYYSQIVNDFQKGDIAEGYSVSREKKESFPLTVTSAQKNPTAFYLCASSIDGRGAYEQYFGPGTRLTVT.

This clonotype is large (0.1 to 1%). This rearrangement joins TRBV6-1 to TRBJ1-4; D not resolved. Germline V gene lookup returns CDR1 MNHNS and CDR2 SASEGT. CDR3 size: 14 residues. The V end was cut by 6 bases, the J end by 0 bases, with 8 bases between. The CDR3 is CASRPSSTNEKLFF. As DNA, the CDR3 is TGTGCCAGCAGGCCTTCCTCAACTAATGAAAAACTGTTTTTT.

This clonotype came up a few times. The chain has TRBV19 and TRBJ2-2; TRBD2 might be the D (6 bases). Trimming left V 1 base short and J 3 bases short, with 12 bases between. The germline CDR1 and CDR2 sequences are LNHDA and SQIVND (reference sequence). The CDR3 runs to 16 residues. CDR3 coding DNA: TGTGCCAGTAGTATAGTAAGCGGGCGTTACACCGGGGAGCTGTTTTTT. Amino acids: CASSIVSGRYTGELFF.

The chain employs TRBV2 and TRBJ1-2; D gene uncertain. Between the trimmed V and J ends, which lost 3 bases and 5 bases, there was a span of 4 bases. The germline V gene has CDR1 SNHLY and CDR2 FYNNEI. CDR3 length: 11 residues. The CDR3 protein is CASSDSYGYTF. The CDR3 nucleotides read TGTGCCAGCAGTGATTCATATGGCTACACCTTC. Variable domain in full (rest from reference TRBV2 and TRBJ1-2): EPEVTQTPSHQVTQMGQEVILRCVPISNHLYFYWYRQILGQKVEFLVSFYNNEISEKSEIFDDQFSVERPDGSNFTLKIRSTKLEDSAMYFCASSDSYGYTFGSGTRLTVV.

This clonotype ranks as large. The chain uses TRBV2 and TRBJ2-1; D uncertain. Germline CDR1 SNHLY, CDR2 FYNNEI. Trimming took off 6 bases at V and 10 bases at J, with 13 bases between the two ends. The CDR3 sequence is 12 residues long. This CDR3 is CASSASRWEQFF. CDR3 DNA: TGTGCCAGCAGCGCCTCTAGGTGGGAGCAGTTCTTC.

By share, this clonotype ranks as medium-sized (0.01 to 0.1%). The chain is built from TRBV10-3 and TRBJ2-5, with D possibly matching TRBD2 (6 bases). Per germline, CDR1 ENHRY and CDR2 SYGVKD. The ends were cut back, 3 bases at V and 2 bases at J, with 16 bases in the middle. The CDR3 loop spans 16 amino acids. CDR3 nucleotide sequence: TGTGCCATCAGTGACCAAGCGATGCGGGATCAAGAGACCCAGTACTTC. It encodes CAISDQAMRDQETQYF.

This clonotype is medium-sized. The V and J genes are TRBV7-3 and TRBJ2-1; 11 bases agree with TRBD2. This CDR3 is built from 17 residues. The germline V gene encodes CDR1 SGHTA and CDR2 FQGTGA. V lost 4 bases to trimming and J lost 7 bases; unmatched junction nucleotides: 12. The CDR3 nucleotides are TGTGCCAGCAGCTCCGTAGCGGGGGGGCCGCGGAAAAATGAGCAGTTCTTC. Translation: CASSSVAGGPRKNEQFF.

This sequence joins TRBV25-1 and TRBJ1-2; 10 bases fit TRBD1. CDR1 and CDR2 (germline): MGHDK, SYGVNS. V trimming: 8 bases; J trimming: 8 bases; junction bases outside the gene matches: 5. The CDR3 loop spans 12 amino acids. The CDR3 DNA reads as TGTGCCAGCGTGGGACAGGGGAACGGCTACACCTTC. It specifies CASVGQGNGYTF.

This clonotype counts as large (0.1 to 1%). V and J are TRBV28 and TRBJ2-2, with a possible D match to TRBD2 (7 bases). The CDR3 runs to 18 residues. Germline V gene sequence: CDR1 MDHEN, CDR2 SYDVKM. The V end lost 1 base, the J end lost 4 bases, and 19 bases lay between the germline ends. For the CDR3, the DNA is TGTGCCAGCAGTTTATATGGCGGGGGCCCCGGGGTCACCGGGGAGCTGTTTTTT. Protein: CASSLYGGGPGVTGELFF.

This clonotype qualifies as large (0.1 to 1%). The gene calls are TRBV24-1 and TRBJ2-7; TRBD1 agrees at 8 bases. Germline assignment: CDR1 KGHDR and CDR2 SFDVKD. The CDR3 has 14 residues. V lost 5 bases to trimming and J lost 5 bases; unmatched junction nucleotides: 7. CDR3 in amino acids: CATSAPDRVDEQYF. The CDR3 DNA reads as TGTGCCACCAGTGCCCCGGACAGGGTGGACGAGCAGTACTTC.

Relative to its sample, this clonotype is medium-sized. This rearrangement joins TRBV27 to TRBJ2-7; D possibly corresponds to TRBD1 (5 bases). The CDR3 is 14 residues long. The ends were cut back, 7 bases at V and 0 bases at J, with 13 bases in the middle. Germline V gene data show CDR1 as MNHEY and CDR2 as SMNVEV (reference sequence). CDR3 nucleotides: TGTGCCAGCAACAAGGGGCCACCCTCCTACGAGCAGTACTTC. Its translation is CASNKGPPSYEQYF.

This clonotype counts as medium-sized. The chain links TRBV24-1 to TRBJ2-2; D unresolved. The CDR3 covers 12 residues. Germline CDR1 is KGHDR and CDR2 is SFDVKD. Between the trimmed V and J ends, which lost 7 bases and 2 bases, there was a span of 4 bases. CDR3 residues: CATSYNTGELFF. The DNA for the CDR3 is TGTGCCACCAGCTATAACACCGGGGAGCTGTTTTTT.

This clonotype is hyperexpanded by share. V usage is TRBV20-1 and J usage is TRBJ2-4, with D tentatively TRBD2 (6 bases). This CDR3 region has 13 residues. Trimming left V 5 bases short and J 0 bases short, with 8 bases between. Germline V gives CDR1 DFQATT, CDR2 SNEGSKA (reference sequence). CDR3 sequence reads: CSAGGLAKNIQYF. CDR3 DNA sequence: TGCAGTGCTGGGGGACTAGCCAAAAACATTCAGTACTTC.

This clonotype is labeled large. The rearrangement links TRBV24-1 to TRBJ2-1; 12 nucleotides align to TRBD2. Germline V gene lookup returns CDR1 KGHDR and CDR2 SFDVKD. Trimming removed 8 bases from V and 9 bases from J; junction bases left unmatched: 7. There are 14 residues in the CDR3. In DNA, the CDR3 is TGTGCCACCACTAGCGGGGGGGCCCGGAGTGAGCAGTTCTTC. Its protein is CATTSGGARSEQFF.